The entry that follows covers one T cell receptor (beta chain) sequence. No antigen is known for it. This sample is drawn from a study of cytomegalovirus exposure and HLA in healthy donors. Looked up from germline, CDR1 is SGHAT and CDR2 is FQNNGV. The length of the CDR3 is 14 residues. V lost 5 bases to trimming and J lost 0 bases, with 11 bases between them. PCR was performed using 60 Vbeta and 13 Jbeta primers. This table comes from immunoSEQ multiplex PCR, and its TCRdb copy is limited to in-frame clones, with some not included. The table has about 160,000 clones, 70% to 90% seen once. Study-wide points: Later analysis identified a missense DCLRE1C variant that was linked to TCR beta V- and J-gene trimming. The Asian-associated ancestry cluster reportedly had fewer N-insertions than the roughly 720-donor mean in a later analysis. Data from an earlier analysis indicated that most TCR beta V segments were productive either about 87% or about 30% of the time.

This chain joins TRBV11-2 and TRBJ2-7, with D perhaps matching TRBD2 (6 bases). The sample taken for sequencing was PBMCs. This TCR was recovered from a young woman in good health and CMV-seronegative. The CDR3 loop reads CASSVPGSSYEQYF. As DNA, the CDR3 is TGTGCCAGCAGCGTGCCCGGGAGCTCCTACGAGCAGTACTTC.